The rows below give T cell receptor beta chains drawn from one sample of a study of blood T cells in healthy people across ages. TCRdb fed the 5' RACE reads into MiXCR, producing one record per CDR3 protein. The data contain 540,000 or so distinct CDR3 sequences, roughly 43% of them singletons. Sequencing was carried out using blood. These receptors all come from a man at least 80 years old in good health. Both conserved end residues are part of each CDR3. The D gene is left open where the match is weak. Size values are once, few and many counts, or a class for expanded clones, and some rows have none.

TRBV4-3	TRBJ2-3	few	TRBD2	TGCGCCAGCAGCCAGTTCCTGCTAGCGGGAGGCGATACGCAGTATTTT	CASSQFLLAGGDTQYF
TRBV5-1	TRBJ2-1	-	-	TGCGCCAGCAGCTTGGAAGGCGACCGGAGGGAGCAGTTCTTC	CASSLEGDRREQFF
TRBV28	TRBJ2-7	few	-	TGTGCCAGCAGTCAGGGTTACTACGAGCAGTACTTC	CASSQGYYEQYF
TRBV20-1	TRBJ1-6	once	TRBD1	TGCAGTGCTAGAGAAGGGGGACAGGCGGGGTTTAATTCACCCCTCCACTTT	CSAREGGQAGFNSPLHF
TRBV11-2	TRBJ2-5	few	-	TGTGCCAGCAGCTTAGCTCGGGACCTAGAGACCCAGTACTTC	CASSLARDLETQYF
TRBV6-2/TRBV6-3	TRBJ2-7	few	TRBD2	TGTGCCAGCAGTGGGACTAGTGGAATCGTCGAGCAGTACTTC	CASSGTSGIVEQYF
TRBV7-9	TRBJ1-5	-	TRBD1	TGTGCCAGCAGCCCACTGGACAGGGGGTCCCAGCCCCAGCATTTT	CASSPLDRGSQPQHF
TRBV24-1	TRBJ2-7	few	TRBD1	TGTGCCACTTCCCAGACAGGGGGACCCTACGAGCAGTACTTC	CATSQTGGPYEQYF
TRBV6-6	TRBJ2-5	many	-	TGTGCCAGCAGTTACTCGGGCAGCCAAGAGACCCAGTACTTC	CASSYSGSQETQYF
TRBV20-1	TRBJ2-6	-	-	TGCAGTGCTAGCCCCCCTTTTGGGGCCAACGTCCTGACTTTC	CSASPPFGANVLTF
TRBV7-2	TRBJ1-5	few	-	TGTGCCAGCAGCCATTCAACAGGGCCTCGGCATTTT	CASSHSTGPRHF
TRBV25-1	TRBJ2-7	few	TRBD1	TGTGCCAGCAGGGGACAGGGGGCTGAGTACGAGCAGTACTTC	CASRGQGAEYEQYF
TRBV5-4	TRBJ2-1	-	TRBD2	TGTGCCAGCAGCGCATTACTAGCGGGGGGCGACAATGAGCAGTTCTTC	CASSALLAGGDNEQFF
TRBV10-3	TRBJ2-1	few	TRBD2	TGTGCCATCAGTGAGTCAACTCGGCTAGCGGGAGGTTGGAAGCAGTTCTTC	CAISESTRLAGGWKQFF
TRBV28	TRBJ2-7	few	TRBD2	TGTGCCAGCAGAGCGACTAGCGGGAGAGTCTACGAGCAGTACTTC	CASRATSGRVYEQYF
TRBV6-2/TRBV6-3	TRBJ2-7	few	-	TGTGCCAGCAGTCAGAGGGGGGGGAGCTCCTACAATGAGCAGTACTTC	CASSQRGGSSYNEQYF
TRBV14	TRBJ2-7	few	-	TGTGCCAGCAGCCAGGTAGCCTACGAGCAGTACTTC	CASSQVAYEQYF
TRBV7-2	TRBJ1-2	-	TRBD1	TGTGCCAGCAGCTTATCAACCGGACAGGGGGCGGATGGCTACACCTTC	CASSLSTGQGADGYTF
TRBV21-1	TRBJ2-7	-	-	TGTGCCAGCAGCAAAGATAGGACAGGACTCAGCTACGAGCAGTACTTC	CASSKDRTGLSYEQYF
TRBV6-6	TRBJ2-5	-	TRBD1	TGTGCCAGCAGTGACCCGGGGACAGCCAATGAGCAGTACTTC	CASSDPGTANEQYF
TRBV7-3	TRBJ1-1	-	-	TGTGCCAGCAGCTTAGTTACGAACACTGAAGCTTTCTTT	CASSLVTNTEAFF
TRBV2	TRBJ1-2	-	-	TGTGCCAGCAGTCCAGGTCCCCAGGTACTGGATGGCTACACCTTC	CASSPGPQVLDGYTF
TRBV9	TRBJ2-7	-	TRBD1	TGTGCCAGCAGCTACGGGACAGGGGCCTCCTACGAGCAGTACTTC	CASSYGTGASYEQYF